This T cell receptor (beta chain) was profiled in a study of beta chain features in type 1 diabetes. General observations from the study: Naive, central memory and Treg TCRB repertoires appeared more alike in patients than in healthy donors.

Each of the sorted populations had a purity greater than 98%. Details on this clone: The target antigen is unknown.

Expressed TCRB transcripts were sequenced, since all the RNA that had been isolated was reverse transcribed. The table came from immunoSEQ multiplex PCR; TCRdb's copy has only in-frame clones and leaves some out. The sample holds about 900,000 clones, around a sixth seen once. This CDR3 region has 17 residues. The germline V and J ends were trimmed by 1 base and 5 bases, with 20 bases remaining between them. Germline V gives CDR1 SGHTA, CDR2 FQGNSA. J is TRBJ2-5 and V is TRBV7-2; D possibly corresponds to TRBD2 (5 bases). The sequencing sample was made of naive CD4+ T cells from blood. The origin of this receptor is a woman under 30 in good health. CDR3 DNA: TGTGCCAGCAGCTTAGTCGGAGCGTCGTCCCGCGGGGAGACCCAGTACTTC. The encoded protein is CASSLVGASSRGETQYF.